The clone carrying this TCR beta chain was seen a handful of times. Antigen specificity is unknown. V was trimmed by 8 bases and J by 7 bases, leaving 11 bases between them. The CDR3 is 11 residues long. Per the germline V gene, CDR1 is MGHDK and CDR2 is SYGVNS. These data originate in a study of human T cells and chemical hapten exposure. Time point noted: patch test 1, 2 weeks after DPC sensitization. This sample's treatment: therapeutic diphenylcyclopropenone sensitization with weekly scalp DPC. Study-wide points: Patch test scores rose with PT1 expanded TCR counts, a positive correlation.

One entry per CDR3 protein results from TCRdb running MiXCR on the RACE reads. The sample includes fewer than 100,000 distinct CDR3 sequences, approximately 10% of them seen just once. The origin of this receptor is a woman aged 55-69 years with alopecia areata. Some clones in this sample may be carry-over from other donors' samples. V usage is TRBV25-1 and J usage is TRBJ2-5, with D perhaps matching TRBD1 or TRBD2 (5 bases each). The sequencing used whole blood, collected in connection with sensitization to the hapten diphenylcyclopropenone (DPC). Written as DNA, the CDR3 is TGTGCCAGCTGGGGACCGGGGACCCAGTACTTC. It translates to CASWGPGTQYF. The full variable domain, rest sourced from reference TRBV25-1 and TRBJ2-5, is EADIYQTPRYLVIGTGKKITLECSQTMGHDKMYWYQQDPGMELHLIHYSYGVNSTEKGDLSSESTVSRIRTEHFPLTLESARPSHTSQYLCASWGPGTQYFGPGTRLLVL.